Listed below are T cell receptor beta chains from one sample, sequenced in a study of OX40 agonist ivuxolimab in advanced cancers. The protocol was immunoSEQ multiplex PCR, while the TCRdb copy is restricted to in-frame clones and leaves out a portion. The sample comprises fewer than 100,000 clones, roughly 91% of which are singletons, and over 10% rests with the top ten. The source material was CD4+ or CD8+ T cells sorted from blood, sampled in a trial of the OX40 agonist ivuxolimab. All receptors come from an adult with an advanced solid tumor such as melanoma, head and neck, liver or kidney cancer. CDR3s include the opening cysteine and the closing phenylalanine or tryptophan. The order of the fields is V gene, J gene, CDR3 protein.

>TRBV6-1|TRBJ2-7
CASRDYEQYF
>TRBV6-5|TRBJ1-1
CASSYSRGDTEAFF
>TRBV19|TRBJ2-3
CASSSRPALGDTQYF
>TRBV18|TRBJ2-1
CASSPRGYNEQFF
>TRBV5-1|TRBJ2-3
CASHRGLGVQPQYF
>TRBV5-8|TRBJ2-1
CASSLDYNEQFF
>TRBV30|TRBJ2-3
CAWSNRRTDTQYF
>TRBV21-1|TRBJ2-6
CASSKAPDSDHSGANVLTF
>TRBV6-6|TRBJ2-3
CASSYVGDMQYF
>TRBV6-1|TRBJ1-4
CASRGQGREKLFF
>TRBV6-1|TRBJ1-3
CASIRNGDSGNTIYF
>TRBV6-1|TRBJ2-1
CASSTWEAHNEQFF
>TRBV18|TRBJ2-1
CASSPGTSGYNEQFF
>TRBV28|TRBJ2-7
CASRAAGSEQYF
>TRBV5-1|TRBJ1-1
CASSPGRDTEAFF
>TRBV21-1|TRBJ1-1
CASSKRDRATRLEAFF
>TRBV27|TRBJ2-7
CASSRGTGIYEQYF
>TRBV27|TRBJ2-5
CASSLGETQYF
>TRBV18|TRBJ2-1
CASSPTRSYNEQFF
>TRBV15|TRBJ2-1
CATSRPDGAGGNNEQFF
>TRBV9|TRBJ2-7
CASSDDPGLPPYEQYF